This T cell receptor (beta chain) was sequenced for a study of lymphopenia after photon versus proton radiotherapy (dated by TCRdb to between 2018 and 2021). Concerning the study at large: The immunological effects of photon versus proton radiation therapy were compared in patients with gastrointestinal tumors who developed high-grade lymphopenia. The roughly 21 patients in the cohort had gastrointestinal tumors, were treated with either photon or proton therapy, and subsequently developed lymphopenia. The goal of the study was to describe how the two radiation modalities differ in their effects on the immune system. What the study reported, not specific to this receptor: During treatment, patients who received proton therapy stayed relatively stable, whereas patients who received photon therapy lost naive T cells and TCR diversity and gained effector/memory populations. After the lymphocyte count nadir, oligoclonal expansion, especially of CD8+ Temra cells, was observed in photon-treated repertoires, and the drop in diversity was driven by this expansion. The survival association was assessed only in patients who died, and the authors presented better survival with proton therapy as a possibility rather than a demonstrated result. Across the cohort, an inverse correlation was found between a larger post-nadir drop in TCR diversity and overall survival time among patients who died.

Library method: the immunoSEQ multiplex PCR assay. T cell repertoires were profiled by deep sequencing of rearranged TCR beta loci, alongside multiparametric flow cytometry. TCRdb obtained this table from immuneACCESS and retained in-frame rearrangements with V and J assigned. These tables miss some clones; where compared with another copy, unresolved V genes account for less than half of the shortfall, and the remainder is unexplained. Here the sample has roughly 35,000 clones; around 85% occur a single time. About 2.9% of the sample is taken by the ten largest. As encoded in the germline V gene, CDR1 is MNHEY while CDR2 is SVGAGI. The CDR3 goes from the cysteine to the phenylalanine over 13 residues. Of all the DNA, just the CDR3 is kept, 39 bases in frame from base 1. V is trimmed back by 6 bases and J by 0 bases, and the junction contains 2 bases that no gene match accounts for. To note about this clone: The clone's antigen remains unknown. Nothing much larger sits one base from this clone, and base qualities are not available.

The sequence is built from TRBV6-5 and TRBJ2-7, and TRBD1 aligns with 7 junction nucleotides. The source is a man in his forties or fifties with gastric cancer. Specimen: peripheral blood, collected from a patient treated with photon-based radiotherapy. The CDR3 amino acid sequence is: CASSRTGSYEQYF. The nucleotide sequence is TGTGCCAGCAGCAGGACAGGCTCCTACGAGCAGTACTTC.